This TCR beta chain was recovered during a study of blood T cell repertoires in COVID-19. Study in general: Collection of acute and convalescent COVID-19 samples took place in the United States, Italy and Spain.

CDR3 length: 15 residues. The trim removed 10 bases at V and 5 bases at J, leaving 13 bases unmatched. Germline V gene sequence: CDR1 SNHLY, CDR2 FYNNEI. In the study's own analysis: Reference gene primers were amplified, and this amplification served to estimate nucleated cell counts. The method was immunoSEQ multiplex PCR; TCRdb's version includes in-frame clones alone and lacks a portion of them. D and trimming come from the DNA, and the V and J calls and clone size come from that table. The data contain approximately 57,000 clones, around 80% of them seen just once; the ten biggest clones take up roughly 8%.

The origin of this receptor is a woman older than 75 with acute or convalescent COVID-19. This rearrangement joins TRBV2 to TRBJ2-5; 10 positions match TRBD2. The specimen sequenced was peripheral blood. CDR3 sequence: CANKGASGSYETQYF. CDR3 nucleotide sequence: TGTGCCAACAAAGGGGCTAGCGGGAGCTACGAGACCCAGTACTTC.